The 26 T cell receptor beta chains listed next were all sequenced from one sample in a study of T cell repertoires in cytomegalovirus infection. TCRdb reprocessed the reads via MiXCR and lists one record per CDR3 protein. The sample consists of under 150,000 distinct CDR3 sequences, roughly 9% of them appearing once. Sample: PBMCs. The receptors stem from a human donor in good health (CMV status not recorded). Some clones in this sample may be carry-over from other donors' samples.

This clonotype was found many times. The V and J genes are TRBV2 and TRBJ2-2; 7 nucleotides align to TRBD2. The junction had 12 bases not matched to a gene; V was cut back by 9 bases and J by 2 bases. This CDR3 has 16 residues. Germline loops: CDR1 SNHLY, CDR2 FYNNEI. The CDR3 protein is CASSRQGGGNTGELFF. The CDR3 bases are TGTGCCAGTTCTCGTCAGGGCGGGGGTAACACCGGGGAGCTGTTTTTT.

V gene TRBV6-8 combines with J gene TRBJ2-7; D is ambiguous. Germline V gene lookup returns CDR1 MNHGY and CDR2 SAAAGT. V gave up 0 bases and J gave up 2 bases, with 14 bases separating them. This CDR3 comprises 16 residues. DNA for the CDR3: TGTGCCAGCAGTTACTCGATTGTCGGCGGAACCTACGAGCAGTACTTC. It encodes CASSYSIVGGTYEQYF.

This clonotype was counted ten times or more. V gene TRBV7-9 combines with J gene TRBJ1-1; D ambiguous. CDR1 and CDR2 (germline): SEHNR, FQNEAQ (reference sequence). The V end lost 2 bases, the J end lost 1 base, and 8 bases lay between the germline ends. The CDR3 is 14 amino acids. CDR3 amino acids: CASSLMRENTEAFF. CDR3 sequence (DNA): TGTGCCAGCAGCTTAATGCGGGAGAACACTGAAGCTTTCTTT.

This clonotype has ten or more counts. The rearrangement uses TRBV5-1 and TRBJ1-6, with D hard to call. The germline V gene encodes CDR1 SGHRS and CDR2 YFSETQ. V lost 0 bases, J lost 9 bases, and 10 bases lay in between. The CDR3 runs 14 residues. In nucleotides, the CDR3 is TGCGCCAGCAGCTTGGGTGTCGCGAGTTCACCCCTCCACTTT. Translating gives CASSLGVASSPLHF. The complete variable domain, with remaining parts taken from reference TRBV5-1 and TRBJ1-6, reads KAGVTQTPRYLIKTRGQQVTLSCSPISGHRSVSWYQQTPGQGLQFLFEYFSETQRNKGNFPGRFSGRQFSNSRSEMNVSTLELGDSALYLCASSLGVASSPLHFGNGTRLTVT.

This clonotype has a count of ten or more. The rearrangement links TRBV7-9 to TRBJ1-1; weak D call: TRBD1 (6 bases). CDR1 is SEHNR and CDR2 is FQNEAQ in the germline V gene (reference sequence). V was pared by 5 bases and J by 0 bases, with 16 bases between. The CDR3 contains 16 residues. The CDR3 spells CASSPQGISMNTEAFF. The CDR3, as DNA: TGTGCCAGCAGCCCACAGGGTATCAGCATGAACACTGAAGCTTTCTTT.

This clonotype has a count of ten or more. The CDR3 DNA follows: TGCAGTGCCACCGGGACTAGCGGGGGGTCAATCCACGAGCAGTACTTC. Encoded protein: CSATGTSGGSIHEQYF. V is TRBV20-1 and J is TRBJ2-7, with 15 bases lining up with TRBD2. The V segment lost 6 bases and the J segment 5 bases; nucleotides outside the gene matches: 11. Germline V gives CDR1 DFQATT, CDR2 SNEGSKA (reference sequence). The length of the CDR3 is 16 residues.

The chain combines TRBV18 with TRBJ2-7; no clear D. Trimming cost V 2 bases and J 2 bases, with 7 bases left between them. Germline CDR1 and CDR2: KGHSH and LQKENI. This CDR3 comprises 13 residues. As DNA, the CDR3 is TGTGCCAGCTCACCAAAGGAAACCTACGAGCAGTACTTC. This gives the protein CASSPKETYEQYF.

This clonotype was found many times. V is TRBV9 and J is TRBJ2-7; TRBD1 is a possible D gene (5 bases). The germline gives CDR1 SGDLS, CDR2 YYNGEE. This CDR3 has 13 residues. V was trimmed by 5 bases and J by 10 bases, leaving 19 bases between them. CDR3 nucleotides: TGTGCCAGCAGTACCAGTATTACGGACACCCAGTACTTC. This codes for CASSTSITDTQYF.

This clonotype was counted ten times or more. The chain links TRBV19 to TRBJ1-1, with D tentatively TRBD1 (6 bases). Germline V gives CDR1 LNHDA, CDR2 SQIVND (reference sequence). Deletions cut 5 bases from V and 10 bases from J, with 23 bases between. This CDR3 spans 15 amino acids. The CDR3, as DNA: TGTGCCAGTAGTCACGCCGGGACAAAAGGCCCGCGAGCTTTCTTT. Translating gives CASSHAGTKGPRAFF.

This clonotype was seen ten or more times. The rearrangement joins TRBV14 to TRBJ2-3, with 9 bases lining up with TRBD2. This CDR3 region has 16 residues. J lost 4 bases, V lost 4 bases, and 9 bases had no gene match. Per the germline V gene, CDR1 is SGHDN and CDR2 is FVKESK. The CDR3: CASSPLAGLASDTQYF. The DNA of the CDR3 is TGTGCCAGCAGCCCGCTGGCGGGACTAGCTTCAGATACGCAGTATTTT.

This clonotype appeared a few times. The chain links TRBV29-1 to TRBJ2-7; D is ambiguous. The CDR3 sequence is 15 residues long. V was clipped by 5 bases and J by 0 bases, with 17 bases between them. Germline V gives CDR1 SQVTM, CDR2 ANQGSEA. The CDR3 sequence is CSVFAPRRNSYEQYF. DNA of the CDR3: TGCAGCGTTTTCGCCCCCAGGAGAAACTCCTACGAGCAGTACTTC.

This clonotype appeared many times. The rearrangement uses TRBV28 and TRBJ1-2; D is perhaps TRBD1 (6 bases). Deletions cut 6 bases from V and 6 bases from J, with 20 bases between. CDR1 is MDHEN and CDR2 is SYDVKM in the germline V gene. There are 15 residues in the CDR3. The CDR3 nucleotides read TGTGCCAGCAGGCCTCACGGGGGGGGGGCGAATGGCTACACCTTC. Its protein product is CASRPHGGGANGYTF.

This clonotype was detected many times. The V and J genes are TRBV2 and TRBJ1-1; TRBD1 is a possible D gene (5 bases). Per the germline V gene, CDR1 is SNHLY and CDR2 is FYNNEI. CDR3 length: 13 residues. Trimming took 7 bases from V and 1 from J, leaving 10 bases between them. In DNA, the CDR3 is TGTGCCAGCAATTTCAGGGAGAACACTGAAGCTTTCTTT. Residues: CASNFRENTEAFF. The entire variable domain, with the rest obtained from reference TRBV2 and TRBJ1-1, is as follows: EPEVTQTPSHQVTQMGQEVILRCVPISNHLYFYWYRQILGQKVEFLVSFYNNEISEKSEIFDDQFSVERPDGSNFTLKIRSTKLEDSAMYFCASNFRENTEAFFGQGTRLTVV.

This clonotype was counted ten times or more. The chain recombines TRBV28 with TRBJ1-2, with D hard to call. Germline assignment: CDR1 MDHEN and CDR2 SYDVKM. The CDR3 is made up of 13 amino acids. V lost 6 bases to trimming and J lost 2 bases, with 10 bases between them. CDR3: CASSLGRNYGYTF. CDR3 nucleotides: TGTGCCAGCAGCTTGGGTCGGAACTATGGCTACACCTTC.

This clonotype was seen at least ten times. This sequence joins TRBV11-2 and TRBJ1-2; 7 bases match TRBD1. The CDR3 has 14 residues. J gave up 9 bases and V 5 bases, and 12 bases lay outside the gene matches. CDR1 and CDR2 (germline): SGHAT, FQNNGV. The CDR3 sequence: CASSPGQANPSYTF. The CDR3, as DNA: TGTGCCAGCAGCCCTGGACAGGCAAACCCTAGCTACACCTTC.

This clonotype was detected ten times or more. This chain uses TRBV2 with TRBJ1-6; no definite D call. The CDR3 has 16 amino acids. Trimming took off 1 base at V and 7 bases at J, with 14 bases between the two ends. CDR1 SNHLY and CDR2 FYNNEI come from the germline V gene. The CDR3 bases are TGTGCCAGCAGTGAAGAGTCGGGAGATTTCAATTCACCCCTCCACTTT. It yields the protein CASSEESGDFNSPLHF.

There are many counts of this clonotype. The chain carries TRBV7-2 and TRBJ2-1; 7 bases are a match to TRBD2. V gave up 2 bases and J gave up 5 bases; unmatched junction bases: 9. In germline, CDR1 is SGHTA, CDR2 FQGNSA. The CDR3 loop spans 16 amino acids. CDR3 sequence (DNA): TGTGCCAGCAGCTTAAGGTCAGGGCGGGAGAACAATGAGCAGTTCTTC. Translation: CASSLRSGRENNEQFF.

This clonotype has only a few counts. For the CDR3, the DNA is TGCAGTGCTAGAGACCCGGGCCACGGATCGAACACTGAAGCTTTCTTT. Translated, it gives CSARDPGHGSNTEAFF. The chain joins TRBV20-1 to TRBJ1-1; D remains ambiguous. The V and J ends lost 0 bases and 1 base respectively, with 15 bases between them. The germline V gene has CDR1 DFQATT and CDR2 SNEGSKA (reference sequence). This CDR3 region has 16 residues.

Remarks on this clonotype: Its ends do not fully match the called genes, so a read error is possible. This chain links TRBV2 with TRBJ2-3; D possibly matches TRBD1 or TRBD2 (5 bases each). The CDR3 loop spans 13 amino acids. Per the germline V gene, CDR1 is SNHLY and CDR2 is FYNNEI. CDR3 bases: TGTGCCAGCAGTGAGGGGACGACAGATTCGCAGTATTTT. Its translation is CASSEGTTDSQYF.

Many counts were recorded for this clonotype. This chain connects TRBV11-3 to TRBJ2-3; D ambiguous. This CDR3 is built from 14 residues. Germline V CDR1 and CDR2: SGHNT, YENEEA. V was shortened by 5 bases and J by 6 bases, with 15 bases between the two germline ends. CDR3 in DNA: TGTGCCAGCAGCCGTCGGACGGGTACGGATACGCAGTATTTT. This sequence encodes CASSRRTGTDTQYF. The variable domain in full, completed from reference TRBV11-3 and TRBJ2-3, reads EAGVVQSPRYKIIEKKQPVAFWCNPISGHNTLYWYLQNLGQGPELLIRYENEEAVDDSQLPKDRFSAERLKGVDSTLKIQPAELGDSAVYLCASSRRTGTDTQYFGPGTRLTVL.

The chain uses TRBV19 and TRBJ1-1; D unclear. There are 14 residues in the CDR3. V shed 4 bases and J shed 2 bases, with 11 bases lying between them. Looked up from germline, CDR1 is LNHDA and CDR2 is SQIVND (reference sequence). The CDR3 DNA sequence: TGTGCCAGTAGTACAGGTCTGAGAAACACTGAAGCTTTCTTT. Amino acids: CASSTGLRNTEAFF.

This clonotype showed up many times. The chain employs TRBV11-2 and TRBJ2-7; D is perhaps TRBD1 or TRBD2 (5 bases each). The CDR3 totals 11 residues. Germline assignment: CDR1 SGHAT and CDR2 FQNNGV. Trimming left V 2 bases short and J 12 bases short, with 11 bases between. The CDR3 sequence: CASSLLGVRYF. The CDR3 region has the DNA TGTGCCAGCAGCTTATTGGGGGTGAGGTACTTC.

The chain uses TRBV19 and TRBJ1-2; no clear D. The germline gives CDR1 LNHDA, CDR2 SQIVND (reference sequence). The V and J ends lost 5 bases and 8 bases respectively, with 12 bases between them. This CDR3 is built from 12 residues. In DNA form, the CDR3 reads TGTGCCAGTAGTCCGACGGTCTGGGGCTACACCTTC. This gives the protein CASSPTVWGYTF. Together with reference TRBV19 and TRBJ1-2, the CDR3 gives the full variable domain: DGGITQSPKYLFRKEGQNVTLSCEQNLNHDAMYWYRQDPGQGLRLIYYSQIVNDFQKGDIAEGYSVSREKKESFPLTVTSAQKNPTAFYLCASSPTVWGYTFGSGTRLTVV.

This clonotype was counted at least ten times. CDR3 in DNA: TGTGCCAGCAGCTTATATTCCGGGAACACTGAAGCTTTCTTT. This gives the protein CASSLYSGNTEAFF. This chain links TRBV7-8 with TRBJ1-1; D remains ambiguous. The length of the CDR3 is 14 residues. Germline CDR1 and CDR2: SGHVS and FQNEAQ. The ends were cut back, 2 bases at V and 1 base at J, with 8 bases in the middle.

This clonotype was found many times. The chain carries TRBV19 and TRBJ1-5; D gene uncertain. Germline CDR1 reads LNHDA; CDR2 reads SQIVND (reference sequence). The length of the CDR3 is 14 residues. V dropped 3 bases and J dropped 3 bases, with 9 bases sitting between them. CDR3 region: CASSIVGINQPQHF. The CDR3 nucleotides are TGTGCCAGTAGTATCGTGGGGATCAATCAGCCCCAGCATTTT.

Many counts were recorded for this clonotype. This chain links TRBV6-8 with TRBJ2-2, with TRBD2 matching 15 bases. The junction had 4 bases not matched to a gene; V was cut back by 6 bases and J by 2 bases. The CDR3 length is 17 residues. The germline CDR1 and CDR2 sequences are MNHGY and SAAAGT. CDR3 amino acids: CASRRTSGGANTGELFF. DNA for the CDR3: TGTGCCAGCAGAAGGACTAGCGGGGGGGCTAACACCGGGGAGCTGTTTTTT.